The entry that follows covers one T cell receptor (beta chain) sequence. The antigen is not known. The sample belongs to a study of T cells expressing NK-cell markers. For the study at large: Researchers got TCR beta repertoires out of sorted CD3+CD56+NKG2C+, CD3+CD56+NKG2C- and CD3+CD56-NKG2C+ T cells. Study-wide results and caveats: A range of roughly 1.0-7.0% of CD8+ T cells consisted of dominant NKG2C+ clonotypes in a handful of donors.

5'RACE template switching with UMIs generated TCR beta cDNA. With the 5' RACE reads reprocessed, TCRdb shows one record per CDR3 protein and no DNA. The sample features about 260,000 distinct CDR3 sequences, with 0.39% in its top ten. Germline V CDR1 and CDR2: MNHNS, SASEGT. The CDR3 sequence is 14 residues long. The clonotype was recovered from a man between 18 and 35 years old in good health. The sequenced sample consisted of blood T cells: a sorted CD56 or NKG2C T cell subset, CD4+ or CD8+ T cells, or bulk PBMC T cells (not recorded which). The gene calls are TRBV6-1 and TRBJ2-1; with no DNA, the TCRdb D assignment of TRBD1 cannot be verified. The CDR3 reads CASGTGPSYNEQFF.